This record concerns one T cell receptor (beta chain) sequence. What it binds is not known. V dropped 6 bases and J dropped 1 base, with 19 bases sitting between them. Germline CDR1 is DFQATT and CDR2 is SNEGSKA (reference sequence). The CDR3 length is 16 residues. The data stem from a study of T cell repertoires in cytomegalovirus infection. The study's findings and limits: Clonotype analysis showed dominance of the ex vivo response by HLA-C-restricted CMV-specific TCR beta clonotypes.

A single record per CDR3 protein comes from TCRdb applying MiXCR to the reads. The sample lists roughly 230,000 distinct CDR3 sequences; 22% were seen once. The sequence came from a human donor in good health (CMV status not recorded). Some clones in this sample may be carry-over from other donors' samples. This rearrangement joins TRBV20-1 to TRBJ1-5, with D uncertain. The sequenced sample was CD8+ T cells from PBMCs. CDR3 protein: CSASRRGQASNQPQHF. Here the CDR3 DNA reads TGCAGTGCAAGCAGGAGAGGGCAGGCCAGCAATCAGCCCCAGCATTTT.